These 14 T cell receptor beta chains were sequenced from one sample in a study of regulatory T cells in long-lasting Graves disease. Time point described: persistent/refractory GD, antithyroid drugs over 5 years with positive TRAb. Isolated PBMC RNA provided the starting material for the TCR library. For TCR beta, libraries came from iRepertoire HTBI primers and Arm-PCR of CDR3 regions. MiXCR, run by TCRdb on the multiplex PCR reads, gives a single entry per CDR3 protein. The sample records about 310,000 distinct CDR3 sequences, 20% to 25% being singletons. The sample consisted of peripheral blood mononuclear cells (PBMCs), taken when the disease was refractory, from a patient treated with antithyroid drugs. These receptors all come from a female donor with Graves disease.

This clonotype occurred many times. This chain joins TRBV7-2 and TRBJ1-2; D not resolved. Trimming stripped 6 bases from V and 2 bases from J, with 10 bases between. Germline V gene sequence: CDR1 SGHTA, CDR2 FQGNSA. CDR3 length: 13 amino acids. The DNA of the CDR3 is TGTGCCAGCAGTTTGCCCGAGAACTATGGCTACACCTTC. Its translation is CASSLPENYGYTF.

This clonotype was counted at least ten times. The CDR3 DNA reads TGTGCCAGCAGTTTAGACACAGGGTGGGCCAACCAGCCCCAGCATTTT. Translating it yields CASSLDTGWANQPQHF. The chain couples TRBV28 to TRBJ1-5, with a tentative D call TRBD1 (6 bases). Germline V gene sequence: CDR1 MDHEN, CDR2 SYDVKM. V shed 2 bases and J shed 7 bases, with 18 bases lying between them. The CDR3 consists of 16 residues.

This chain joins TRBV7-9 and TRBJ2-7, with 14 bases fitting TRBD2. The CDR3 has 17 amino acids. V shed 5 bases and J 5 bases; nucleotides not matched to a gene: 11. The V gene's germline CDR1 is SEHNR and CDR2 FQNEAQ (reference sequence). CDR3 region: CASSQDGGTSGSHEQYF. In DNA, the CDR3 is TGTGCCAGCAGCCAAGACGGCGGGACTAGCGGGAGTCACGAGCAGTACTTC.

There are many counts of this clonotype. The CDR3 loop is CAWSVWGGTEAFF. The DNA for the CDR3 is TGTGCCTGGAGTGTCTGGGGGGGGACTGAAGCTTTCTTT. The rearrangement joins TRBV30 to TRBJ1-1; D is perhaps TRBD1 (5 bases). There are 13 residues in the CDR3. CDR1 and CDR2 (germline): GTSNPN, SVGIG (reference sequence). The V gene lost 0 bases and the J gene lost 5 bases, with 10 bases spanning the gap.

This clonotype has only one observation. This CDR3 fails to terminate in the conserved phenylalanine or tryptophan, so it likely reflects a read error. The chain recombines TRBV5-1 with TRBJ2-2, with 10 bases that match TRBD1. This CDR3 is 15 amino acids long. Germline values: CDR1 SGHRS, CDR2 YFSETQ. Germline trimming cut 4 bases from V and 5 bases from J; bases unmatched to any gene: 5. The CDR3 nucleotides read TGCGCCAGCAGCACCGGGACAGGGGCAACCGGGGAGCTGTTTTCT. Amino acids: CASSTGTGATGELFS.

This clonotype showed up many times. V usage is TRBV12-3 or TRBV12-4 and J usage is TRBJ1-1; D unclear. V lost 2 bases and J 1 base, leaving 11 bases between the germline ends. This CDR3 has 15 residues. The CDR3 DNA reads TGTGCCAGCAGTTTAACTCTGGGTGGGAACACTGAAGCTTTCTTT. Amino acid sequence: CASSLTLGGNTEAFF.

This clonotype appeared a few times. V usage is TRBV15 and J usage is TRBJ1-5; D is undetermined. V lost 0 bases and J 16 bases, leaving 19 bases between the germline ends. Per the germline V gene, CDR1 is LNHNV and CDR2 is YYDKDF (reference sequence). The CDR3 extends over 14 amino acids. The CDR3 region has the DNA TGTGCCACCAGCAGAGATCATTCAGAGATTGAGAGTCATTTT. This encodes CATSRDHSEIESHF.

This chain uses TRBV19 with TRBJ2-5, with 10 bases lining up with TRBD1. The CDR3 consists of 15 residues. Looked up from germline, CDR1 is LNHDA and CDR2 is SQIVND (reference sequence). With V trimmed by 6 bases and J by 2 bases, 6 bases remained unmatched. The DNA of the CDR3 is TGTGCCAGTAGCCGGGGACAGGGGACGCAAGAGACCCAGTACTTC. Its translation: CASSRGQGTQETQYF. Full variable domain (missing parts from reference TRBV19 and TRBJ2-5): DGGITQSPKYLFRKEGQNVTLSCEQNLNHDAMYWYRQDPGQGLRLIYYSQIVNDFQKGDIAEGYSVSREKKESFPLTVTSAQKNPTAFYLCASSRGQGTQETQYFGPGTRLLVL.

This clonotype was recorded at least ten times. The chain carries TRBV5-5 and TRBJ2-2; unclear D gene. Germline lookup yields CDR1 SGHKS and CDR2 YYEKEE (reference sequence). V lost 0 bases and J 6 bases, leaving 9 bases between the germline ends. The CDR3 loop spans 14 amino acids. The CDR3 here is CASSLDPRPGELFF. In DNA, the CDR3 is TGTGCCAGCAGCTTGGACCCCCGGCCCGGGGAGCTGTTTTTT.

This clonotype was seen a handful of times. This chain uses TRBV13 with TRBJ1-1; a weak D match, TRBD1 (5 bases). V lost 4 bases and J lost 0, with 9 bases in between. The CDR3 totals 14 residues. The germline V gene has CDR1 PRHDT and CDR2 FYEKMQ (reference sequence). CDR3 residues: CASSWGTVNTEAFF. CDR3 bases: TGTGCCAGCAGCTGGGGGACGGTGAACACTGAAGCTTTCTTT.

The chain links TRBV7-9 to TRBJ2-5; 9 positions agree with TRBD1. The last part of the DNA fits TRBJ2-1 better; the J call may be wrong. This CDR3 has 15 residues. Germline CDR1 reads SEHNR; CDR2 reads FQNEAQ (reference sequence). The CDR3 bases are TGTGCCAGCAGCCACCGGGACAGGGAAAGGGATGAGCAGTTCTTC. Its protein is CASSHRDRERDEQFF.

This clonotype was seen ten or more times. The V gene is TRBV28, the J gene TRBJ1-1; D ambiguous. V was shortened by 3 bases and J by 4 bases, with 9 bases between the two germline ends. CDR3 size: 13 residues. Germline values: CDR1 MDHEN, CDR2 SYDVKM. DNA for the CDR3: TGTGCCAGCAGTTTTCAGCTATCCACTGAAGCTTTCTTT. The encoded protein is CASSFQLSTEAFF.

At least ten counts were recorded for this clonotype. V is TRBV30 and J is TRBJ1-2, with a tentative D call TRBD1 (6 bases). V was clipped by 2 bases and J by 5 bases, with 12 bases between them. This CDR3 is built from 13 residues. Germline CDR1 is GTSNPN and CDR2 is SVGIG (reference sequence). Here the CDR3 reads CAWSTGNGYGYTF. DNA for the CDR3: TGTGCCTGGAGTACAGGGAACGGGTATGGCTACACCTTC.

This clonotype was picked up a small number of times. The CDR3 DNA reads TGCAGTGCTAGCCGTGGGGATCAGCCCCAGCATTTT. Its translation is CSASRGDQPQHF. The genes are TRBV20-1 and TRBJ1-5; no firm D call. Trimming pared 3 bases from V and 5 bases from J, leaving 8 bases between. Germline CDR1 reads DFQATT; CDR2 reads SNEGSKA (reference sequence). This CDR3 contains 12 residues.